These 4 T cell receptor beta chains were sequenced from one sample in a study of blood T cells in healthy people across ages. A sample-barcoded 5' primer and a J-beta primer mix were used in a second PCR of about 7 to 12 cycles. TCRdb fed the 5' RACE reads into MiXCR, producing one record per CDR3 protein. The sample lists 1.5 million to 2 million distinct CDR3 sequences; over 25% were seen once. Sequenced sample: blood. These receptors all stem from a woman aged 25 to 39 in good health.

This chain uses TRBV6-5 with TRBJ1-4; D remains ambiguous. The V end lost 5 bases, the J end lost 8 bases, and 18 bases lay between the germline ends. The CDR3 extends over 15 amino acids. Germline-derived CDR1 and CDR2 are MNHEY and SVGAGI. The CDR3 sequence: CASSEPGRRKEKLFF. The CDR3, as DNA: TGTGCCAGCAGTGAGCCGGGGAGACGGAAGGAAAAACTGTTTTTT.

This clonotype was observed a few times. The J gene is TRBJ2-3, the V gene TRBV6-2 or TRBV6-3; D is undetermined. Germline CDR1 and CDR2: MNHEY and SVGEGT. Trimming removed 5 bases at V and 8 bases at J, with 14 bases between. The CDR3 sequence is 13 residues long. CDR3 protein: CASSIGPSVTQYF. The CDR3 DNA is TGTGCCAGCAGTATCGGCCCCAGCGTTACGCAGTATTTT.

In this sample, this clonotype turned up many times. This chain joins TRBV20-1 and TRBJ1-2; unclear D gene. The germline V gene encodes CDR1 DFQATT and CDR2 SNEGSKA (reference sequence). The germline V and J ends were trimmed by 6 bases and 2 bases, with 13 bases remaining between them. The CDR3 has 13 residues. CDR3 sequence (DNA): TGCAGTGCGGTGAGGCGGATCAACTATGGCTACACCTTC. As protein: CSAVRRINYGYTF.

This chain links TRBV24-1 with TRBJ2-1, with D perhaps given as TRBD1 or TRBD2 (7 bases each). The V end was cut by 4 bases, the J end by 7 bases, with 10 bases between. The CDR3 is 13 amino acids. CDR1 is KGHDR, CDR2 SFDVKD, per germline. DNA for the CDR3: TGTGCCACCAGTGACAGGGGGGGAAATGAGCAGTTCTTC. This sequence encodes CATSDRGGNEQFF.